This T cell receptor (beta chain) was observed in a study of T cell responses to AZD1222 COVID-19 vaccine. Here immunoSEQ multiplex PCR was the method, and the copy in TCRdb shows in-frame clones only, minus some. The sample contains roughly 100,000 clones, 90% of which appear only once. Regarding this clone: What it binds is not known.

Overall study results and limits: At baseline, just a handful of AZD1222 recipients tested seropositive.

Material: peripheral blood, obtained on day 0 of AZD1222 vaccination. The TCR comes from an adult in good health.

CDR3 sequence: CASSDGGILNTQYF. The CDR3 DNA reads TGCGCCAGCAGCGACGGTGGGATTCTGAATACGCAGTATTTT. The chain is built from TRBV5-1 and TRBJ2-3; no reliable D call. The CDR3 extends over 14 amino acids. The V end lost 4 bases, the J end lost 7 bases, and 16 bases lay between the germline ends. Germline assignment: CDR1 SGHRS and CDR2 YFSETQ. The whole variable domain, remainder taken from reference TRBV5-1 and TRBJ2-3, is KAGVTQTPRYLIKTRGQQVTLSCSPISGHRSVSWYQQTPGQGLQFLFEYFSETQRNKGNFPGRFSGRQFSNSRSEMNVSTLELGDSALYLCASSDGGILNTQYFGPGTRLTVL.